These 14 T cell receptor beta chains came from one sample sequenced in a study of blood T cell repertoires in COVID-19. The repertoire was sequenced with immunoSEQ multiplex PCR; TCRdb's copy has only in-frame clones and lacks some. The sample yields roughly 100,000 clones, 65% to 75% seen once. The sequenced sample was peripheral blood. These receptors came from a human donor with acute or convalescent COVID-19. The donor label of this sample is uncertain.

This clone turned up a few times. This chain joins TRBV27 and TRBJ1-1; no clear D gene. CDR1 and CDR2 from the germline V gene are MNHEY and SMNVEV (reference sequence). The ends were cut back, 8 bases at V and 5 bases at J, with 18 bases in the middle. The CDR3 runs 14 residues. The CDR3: CASAPFGGRTEAFF. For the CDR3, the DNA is TGTGCCAGCGCCCCTTTTGGAGGGCGGACTGAAGCTTTCTTT.

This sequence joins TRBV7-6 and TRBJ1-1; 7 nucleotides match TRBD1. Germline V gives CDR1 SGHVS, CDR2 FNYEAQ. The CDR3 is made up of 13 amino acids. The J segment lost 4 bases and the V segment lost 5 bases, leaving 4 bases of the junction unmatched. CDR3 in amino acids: CASSATGATEAFF. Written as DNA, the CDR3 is TGTGCCAGCAGCGCCACAGGGGCCACTGAAGCTTTCTTT.

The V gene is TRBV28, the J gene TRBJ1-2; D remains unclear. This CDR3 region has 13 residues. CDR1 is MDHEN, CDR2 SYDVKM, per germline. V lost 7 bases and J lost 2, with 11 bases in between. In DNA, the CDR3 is TGTGCCAGCACCCTTGGGAGGAACTATGGCTACACCTTC. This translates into CASTLGRNYGYTF.

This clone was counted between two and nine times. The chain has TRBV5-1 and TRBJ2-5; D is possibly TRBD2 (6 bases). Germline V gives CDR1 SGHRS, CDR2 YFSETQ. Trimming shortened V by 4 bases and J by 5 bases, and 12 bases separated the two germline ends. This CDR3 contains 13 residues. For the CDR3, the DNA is TGCGCCAGCAGCCCGGAGGGGACGGAGACCCAGTACTTC. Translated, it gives CASSPEGTETQYF. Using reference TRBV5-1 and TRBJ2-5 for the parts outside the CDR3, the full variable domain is KAGVTQTPRYLIKTRGQQVTLSCSPISGHRSVSWYQQTPGQGLQFLFEYFSETQRNKGNFPGRFSGRQFSNSRSEMNVSTLELGDSALYLCASSPEGTETQYFGPGTRLLVL.

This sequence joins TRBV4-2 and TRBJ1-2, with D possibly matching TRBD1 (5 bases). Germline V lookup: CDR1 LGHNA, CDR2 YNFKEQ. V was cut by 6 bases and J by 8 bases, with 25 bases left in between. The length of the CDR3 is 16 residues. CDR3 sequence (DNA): TGTGCCAGCAGTCCTCGCGCAGGGATTTTTAGCAACGGCTACACCTTC. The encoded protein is CASSPRAGIFSNGYTF.

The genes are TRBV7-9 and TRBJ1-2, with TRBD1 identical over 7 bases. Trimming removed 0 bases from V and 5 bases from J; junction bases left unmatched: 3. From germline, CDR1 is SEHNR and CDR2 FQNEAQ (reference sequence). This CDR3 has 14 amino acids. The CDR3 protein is CASSLANRGYGYTF. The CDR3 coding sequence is TGTGCCAGCAGCTTAGCAAACAGGGGATATGGCTACACCTTC. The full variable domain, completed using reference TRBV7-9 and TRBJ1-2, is DTGVSQNPRHKITKRGQNVTFRCDPISEHNRLYWYRQTLGQGPEFLTYFQNEAQLEKSRLLSDRFSAERPKGSFSTLEIQRTEQGDSAMYLCASSLANRGYGYTFGSGTRLTVV.

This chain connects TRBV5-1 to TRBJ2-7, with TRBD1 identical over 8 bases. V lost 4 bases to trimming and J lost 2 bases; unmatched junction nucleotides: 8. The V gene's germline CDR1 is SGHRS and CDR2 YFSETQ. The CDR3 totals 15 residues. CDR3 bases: TGCGCCAGCAGCCGCGGACAGGGCGGAACCTACGAGCAGTACGTC. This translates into CASSRGQGGTYEQYV.

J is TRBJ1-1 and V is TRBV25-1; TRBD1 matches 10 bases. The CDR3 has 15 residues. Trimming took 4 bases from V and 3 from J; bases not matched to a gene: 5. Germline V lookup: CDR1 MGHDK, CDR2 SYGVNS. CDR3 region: CASSGVGTGDTEAFF. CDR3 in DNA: TGTGCCAGCAGTGGGGTAGGGACAGGGGACACTGAAGCTTTCTTT. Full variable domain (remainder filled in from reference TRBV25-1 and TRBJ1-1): EADIYQTPRYLVIGTGKKITLECSQTMGHDKMYWYQQDPGMELHLIHYSYGVNSTEKGDLSSESTVSRIRTEHFPLTLESARPSHTSQYLCASSGVGTGDTEAFFGQGTRLTVV.

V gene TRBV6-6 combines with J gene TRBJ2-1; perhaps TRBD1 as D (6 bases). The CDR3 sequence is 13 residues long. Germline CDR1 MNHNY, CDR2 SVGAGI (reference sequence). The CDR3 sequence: CGHRGGRSNEQFF. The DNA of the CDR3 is TGTGGCCACAGAGGGGGTAGATCGAATGAGCAGTTCTTC.

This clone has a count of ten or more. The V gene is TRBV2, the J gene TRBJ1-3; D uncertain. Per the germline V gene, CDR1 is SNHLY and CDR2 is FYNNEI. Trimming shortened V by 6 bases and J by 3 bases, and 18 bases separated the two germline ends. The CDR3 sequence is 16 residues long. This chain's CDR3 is CASSVRHPLDGNTIYF. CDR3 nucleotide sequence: TGTGCCAGCAGCGTCCGACACCCCTTGGATGGAAACACCATATATTTT.

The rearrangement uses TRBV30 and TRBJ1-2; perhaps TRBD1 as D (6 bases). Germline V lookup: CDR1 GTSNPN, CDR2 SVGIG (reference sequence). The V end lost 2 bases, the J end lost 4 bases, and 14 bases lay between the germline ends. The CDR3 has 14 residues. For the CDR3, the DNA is TGTGCCTGGAGTAACAGGGCACAGTTCTATGGCTACACCTTC. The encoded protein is CAWSNRAQFYGYTF.

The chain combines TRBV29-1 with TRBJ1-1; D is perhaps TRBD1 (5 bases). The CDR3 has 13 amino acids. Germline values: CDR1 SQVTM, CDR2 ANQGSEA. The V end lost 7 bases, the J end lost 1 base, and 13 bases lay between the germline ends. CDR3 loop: CSGKQDPNTEAFF. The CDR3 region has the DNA TGCAGCGGAAAACAGGACCCGAACACTGAAGCTTTCTTT.

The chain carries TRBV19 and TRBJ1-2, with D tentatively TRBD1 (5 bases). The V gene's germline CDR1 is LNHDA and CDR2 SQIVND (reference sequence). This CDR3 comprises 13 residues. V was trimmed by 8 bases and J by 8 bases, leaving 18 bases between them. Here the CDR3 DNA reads TGTGCCAGTTTACCACCAGGGCTGGGAGGCTACACCTTC. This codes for CASLPPGLGGYTF. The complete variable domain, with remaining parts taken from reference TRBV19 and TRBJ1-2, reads DGGITQSPKYLFRKEGQNVTLSCEQNLNHDAMYWYRQDPGQGLRLIYYSQIVNDFQKGDIAEGYSVSREKKESFPLTVTSAQKNPTAFYLCASLPPGLGGYTFGSGTRLTVV.

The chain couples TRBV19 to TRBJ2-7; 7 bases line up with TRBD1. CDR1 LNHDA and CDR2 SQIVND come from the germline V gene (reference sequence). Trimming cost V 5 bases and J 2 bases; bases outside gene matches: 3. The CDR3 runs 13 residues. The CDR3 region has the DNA TGTGCCAGTAGTGTCGACAGGGCCTACGAGCAGTACTTC. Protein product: CASSVDRAYEQYF.